The 3 T cell receptor beta chains below come from one sample, sequenced in a study of Ad26.COV2.S vaccination and SARS-CoV-2 variants. This table comes from immunoSEQ multiplex PCR, and its TCRdb copy is limited to in-frame clones, with some not included. Here the sample spans about 390,000 clones, around nine tenths being singletons. Treatment described: about 20 received Ad26.COV2.S at low or high dose, single or two shots; about 5 received placebo; per-sample allocation not given. Material that was analyzed had been drawn on day 63 after the first vaccine or placebo injection. Sequences were derived from peripheral blood, sampled in a trial of Ad26.COV2.S vaccine versus placebo. All receptors derive from a person aged 18 to 59 who received the Ad26.COV2.S COVID-19 vaccine or a placebo.

On this clone: The same CDR3 arises from other DNA sequences in this sample as well. The V and J genes are TRBV15 and TRBJ1-1; TRBD1 is a possible D gene (5 bases). The CDR3 is 15 residues long. The germline CDR1 and CDR2 sequences are LNHNV and YYDKDF (reference sequence). V was shortened by 0 bases and J by 2 bases, with 10 bases between the two germline ends. The CDR3 loop reads CATSRDRGANTEAFF. The CDR3 nucleotides are TGTGCCACCAGCAGAGATCGAGGGGCCAACACTGAAGCTTTCTTT.

This clone was observed at least ten times. This chain links TRBV4-2 with TRBJ1-6; D uncertain. Germline lookup yields CDR1 LGHNA and CDR2 YNFKEQ. The CDR3 contains 16 residues. With 0 bases removed from V and 7 bases from J, the gap between germline ends came to 13 bases. The CDR3 DNA sequence: TGTGCCAGCAGCCAAGAAATCGGCGTAGGGAATTCACCCCTCCACTTT. Residues: CASSQEIGVGNSPLHF.

V usage is TRBV27 and J usage is TRBJ1-1; D unresolved. Trimming removed 4 bases from V and 5 bases from J, with 11 bases in between. The CDR3 covers 13 residues. CDR1 is MNHEY, CDR2 SMNVEV, per germline (reference sequence). CDR3 sequence reads: CASSYGEATEAFF. CDR3 in DNA: TGTGCCAGCAGTTACGGCGAGGCGACTGAAGCTTTCTTT.